This TCR beta chain derives from a study of CD8+ T cells in alopecia areata. Treatment given: oral pan-JAK inhibitor, 5-10 mg twice daily. The CDR3 extends over 14 amino acids. Germline CDR1 ENHRY, CDR2 SYGVKD. The ends were cut back, 4 bases at V and 0 bases at J, with 7 bases in the middle. Following extraction, RNA underwent reverse transcription to cDNA, which served as the sequencing template. Clones were read by immunoSEQ multiplex PCR, and TCRdb kept only the in-frame ones, dropping some. The table has around 300,000 clones, about 62% seen once; the top ten hold around 0.84%. The sequencing used CD4+ T cells sorted from blood, collected around week 54, from a patient treated with tofacitinib. The receptor comes from a human donor with alopecia areata. This chain uses TRBV10-3 with TRBJ1-3; unclear D gene. The CDR3 spells CAISGSPSGNTIYF. The CDR3 DNA reads TGTGCCATCAGTGGGTCACCCTCTGGAAACACCATATATTTT.